This T cell receptor beta chain was sequenced for a study of CD8 T cells in ankylosing spondylitis. Overall study findings and caveats: Reportedly, matched ankylosing spondylitis synovial fluid was significantly enriched for disease-linked clones. Among TCR beta sequences, a motif of under ten highly homologous variants appeared characteristic of ankylosing spondylitis blood. Previously reported in reactive arthritis synovial fluid and blood were some of the motif variants. Disease-linked clones bore a CD8+ phenotype, appearing relatively rarely in peripheral blood.

With molecular barcodes, quantitative 5'-RACE was used to make the TCR beta libraries. TCRdb re-called the 5' RACE reads through MiXCR, storing one row per CDR3 protein. The repertoire holds 500,000 or so distinct CDR3 sequences, roughly 5.2% seen once, with roughly 3.5% in the top ten. The sample holds many counts of this clonotype. Its matching antigen is unknown. Germline V lookup: CDR1 MNHNS, CDR2 SASEGT. Trimming stripped 6 bases from V and 0 bases from J, with 17 bases between. CDR3 size: 16 residues. The chain has TRBV6-1 and TRBJ1-1, with a weak D call TRBD1 (5 bases). The receptor comes from a male donor with ankylosing spondylitis. The sequencing sample was made of blood, either unsorted or a sorted T cell fraction (not recorded which). The CDR3 DNA reads as TGTGCCAGCAGGAGTGTTGGGGCCGTCATGAACACTGAAGCTTTCTTT. It yields the protein CASRSVGAVMNTEAFF.